This T cell receptor beta chain was identified during a study of T cells in Graves' hyperthyroidism and ophthalmopathy. Study background: Prior to any treatment, at the point of initial diagnosis, peripheral blood was collected.

Germline values: CDR1 SGHVS, CDR2 FQNEAQ. The CDR3 is made up of 16 amino acids. The V end was cut by 1 base, the J end by 5 bases, with 14 bases between. RNA transcripts served as the template for amplifying TCR beta CDR3 regions. HTBI primers were the set used in a first-round RT-PCR of the TCR CDR3. TCRdb redid the calling of the multiplex PCR reads with MiXCR, one entry per CDR3 protein. The sample yields 600,000 or so distinct CDR3 sequences, approximately 15% seen once. This clonotype was observed a handful of times. The sequenced material came from blood. The chain couples TRBV7-8 to TRBJ2-2; the D call may be TRBD1 or TRBD2 (5 bases each). This clonotype originated in a woman between 50 and 59 years old with Graves' ophthalmopathy. The CDR3 protein is CASSLVSGGVTGELFF. The CDR3 DNA is TGTGCCAGCAGCTTAGTTTCTGGGGGAGTTACCGGGGAGCTGTTTTTT.